The 15 T cell receptor beta chains below were found in one sample sequenced in a study of CD8 T cells in Susac syndrome. With random hexamers, 0.5 to 1 ug RNA was reverse transcribed. Each CDR3 protein gets one entry after TCRdb re-called the immunoSEQ multiplex PCR reads with MiXCR. The sample has about 110,000 distinct CDR3 sequences, about 96% seen once. Sample: CD4+ T cells from PBMCs. These receptors all come from a human donor in good health.

This clonotype was counted once. The chain employs TRBV12-3 or TRBV12-4 and TRBJ2-5, with D perhaps TRBD2 (6 bases). This CDR3 contains 16 residues. Trimming removed 3 bases from V and 5 bases from J, with 19 bases in between. The CDR3 region has the DNA TGTGCCAGCAGTTTCGCGGCGACTAGTAGGGCGGAGACCCAGTACTTC. It specifies CASSFAATSRAETQYF.

This clonotype was observed once. The rearrangement links TRBV2 to TRBJ2-5; perhaps D is TRBD1 or TRBD2 (6 bases each). V lost 4 bases to trimming and J lost 4 bases, with 13 bases between them. This CDR3 is built from 14 residues. The germline V gene encodes CDR1 SNHLY and CDR2 FYNNEI. In DNA, the CDR3 is TGTGCCAGCAGTGGGGGGGCGACGGGAGAGACCCAGTACTTC. This encodes CASSGGATGETQYF.

DNA of the CDR3: TGTGCCAGCAGTTACCGCTTGAGGCATGAGCAGTTCTTC. It translates to CASSYRLRHEQFF. The chain couples TRBV6-2 or TRBV6-3 to TRBJ2-1, with D unclear. V shed 2 bases and J shed 8 bases, with 10 bases lying between them. CDR1 is MNHEY and CDR2 is SVGEGT in the germline V gene. This CDR3 spans 13 amino acids.

The rearrangement links TRBV18 to TRBJ2-5, with D possibly matching TRBD1 (5 bases). This CDR3 region has 14 residues. Germline V gene lookup returns CDR1 KGHSH and CDR2 LQKENI. V lost 6 bases, J lost 2 bases, and 13 bases lay in between. The CDR3 sequence is CASSRGHSQETQYF. CDR3 nucleotide sequence: TGTGCCAGCTCCCGTGGACACTCGCAAGAGACCCAGTACTTC.

This chain joins TRBV18 and TRBJ2-1; TRBD2 matches at 14 bases. This CDR3 is built from 19 residues. The germline V gene encodes CDR1 KGHSH and CDR2 LQKENI. J gave up 0 bases and V 3 bases, and 7 bases lay outside the gene matches. CDR3 sequence (DNA): TGTGCCAGCTCACCGGGACTAGCGGGAGTTGGTACCTCCTACAATGAGCAGTTCTTC. Translating it yields CASSPGLAGVGTSYNEQFF.

V is TRBV18 and J is TRBJ2-7; D unclear. CDR1 KGHSH and CDR2 LQKENI come from the germline V gene. V was trimmed by 8 bases and J by 4 bases, leaving 12 bases between them. The CDR3 covers 12 residues. In DNA form, the CDR3 reads TGTGCCAGCGGCAGAGAAATTTACGAGCAGTACTTC. The encoded protein is CASGREIYEQYF.

This sequence joins TRBV6-2 or TRBV6-3 and TRBJ2-5, with 7 positions matching TRBD1. This CDR3 is 14 amino acids long. J was trimmed by 7 bases and V by 2 bases; bases with no gene match: 7. Germline-derived CDR1 and CDR2 are MNHEY and SVGEGT. The DNA for the CDR3 is TGTGCCAGCAGTTACAAACAGGGGATCGGGACCCAGTACTTC. This gives the protein CASSYKQGIGTQYF.

The table lists this clonotype with a few counts. V usage is TRBV7-2 and J usage is TRBJ2-2; D gene unclear. Per germline, CDR1 SGHTA and CDR2 FQGNSA. The V and J ends lost 5 bases and 2 bases respectively, with 3 bases between them. The CDR3 is 12 residues long. The CDR3 DNA reads TGTGCCAGCAGCCCTAACACCGGGGAGCTGTTTTTT. It translates to CASSPNTGELFF.

A single count supports this clonotype. The chain carries TRBV10-3 and TRBJ2-3; D gene uncertain. Trimming took 7 bases from V and 1 from J, leaving 12 bases between them. The CDR3 consists of 14 residues. CDR1 is ENHRY and CDR2 is SYGVKD in the germline V gene. CDR3 sequence reads: CAITPNGGTDTQYF. In nucleotides, the CDR3 is TGTGCCATCACCCCCAATGGCGGCACAGATACGCAGTATTTT.

The chain uses TRBV29-1 and TRBJ1-3; no reliable D call. The CDR3 runs to 13 residues. Germline V gene lookup returns CDR1 SQVTM and CDR2 ANQGSEA. V shed 3 bases and J shed 0 bases, with 6 bases lying between them. The CDR3 coding sequence is TGCAGCGTTGATGATATCTCTGGAAACACCATATATTTT. Translation gives CSVDDISGNTIYF.

This chain connects TRBV3-1 to TRBJ2-1; D ambiguous. The CDR3 consists of 13 residues. Germline V gene lookup returns CDR1 LGHDT and CDR2 YNNKEL (reference sequence). Trimming left V 1 base short and J 5 bases short, with 6 bases between. CDR3 amino acids: CASSQGPHNEQFF. CDR3 coding DNA: TGTGCCAGCAGCCAAGGCCCTCACAATGAGCAGTTCTTC.

V is TRBV3-1 and J is TRBJ2-6, with D unresolved. This CDR3 has 15 residues. Germline V gene sequence: CDR1 LGHDT, CDR2 YNNKEL (reference sequence). V lost 1 base to trimming and J lost 4 bases, with 8 bases between them. The CDR3 nucleotides read TGTGCCAGCAGCCAAGGCGATGGGGGGGCCAACGTCCTGACTTTC. It is translated as CASSQGDGGANVLTF.

The rearrangement joins TRBV7-9 to TRBJ1-4, with 8 bases aligning to TRBD1. The CDR3 spans 15 residues. The junction had 4 bases not matched to a gene; V was cut back by 5 bases and J by 2 bases. Germline CDR1 is SEHNR and CDR2 is FQNEAQ (reference sequence). The CDR3 DNA sequence: TGTGCCAGCAGCCTGTGGACAGGGACTAATGAAAAACTGTTTTTT. This translates into CASSLWTGTNEKLFF.

This sequence joins TRBV4-2 and TRBJ1-1; no reliable D call. V gave up 1 base and J gave up 0 bases, with 9 bases separating them. The CDR3 is made up of 15 amino acids. Germline V gives CDR1 LGHNA, CDR2 YNFKEQ. The CDR3: CASSQVLVLNTEAFF. CDR3 sequence (DNA): TGTGCCAGCAGCCAAGTTCTGGTACTGAACACTGAAGCTTTCTTT.

The chain uses TRBV5-4 and TRBJ1-5; D unresolved. The germline gives CDR1 SGHNT, CDR2 YYREEE (reference sequence). This CDR3 is built from 15 residues. Trimming cost V 0 bases and J 0 bases, with 7 bases left between them. The DNA for the CDR3 is TGTGCCAGCAGCTTGGGATCGAATAGCAATCAGCCCCAGCATTTT. Amino acid sequence: CASSLGSNSNQPQHF.